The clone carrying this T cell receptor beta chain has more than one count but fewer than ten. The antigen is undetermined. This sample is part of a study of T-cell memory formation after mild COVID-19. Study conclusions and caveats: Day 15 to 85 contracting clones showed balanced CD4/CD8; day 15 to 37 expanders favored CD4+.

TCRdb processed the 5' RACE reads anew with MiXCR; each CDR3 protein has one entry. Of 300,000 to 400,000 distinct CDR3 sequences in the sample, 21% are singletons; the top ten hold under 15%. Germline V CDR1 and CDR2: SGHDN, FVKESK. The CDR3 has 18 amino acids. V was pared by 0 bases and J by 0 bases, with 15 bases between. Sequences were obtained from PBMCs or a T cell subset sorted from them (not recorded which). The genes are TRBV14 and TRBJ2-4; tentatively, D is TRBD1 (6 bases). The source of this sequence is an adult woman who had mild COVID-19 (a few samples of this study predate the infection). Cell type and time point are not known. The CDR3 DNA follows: TGTGCCAGCAGCCAAGATCAACAGGGTCAGATAGCCAAAAACATTCAGTACTTC. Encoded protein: CASSQDQQGQIAKNIQYF. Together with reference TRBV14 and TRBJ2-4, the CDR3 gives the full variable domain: EAGVTQFPSHSVIEKGQTVTLRCDPISGHDNLYWYRRVMGKEIKFLLHFVKESKQDESGMPNNRFLAERTGGTYSTLKVQPAELEDSGVYFCASSQDQQGQIAKNIQYFGAGTRLSVL.